Sequencing of this T cell receptor beta chain was carried out in a study of T cells in Graves' hyperthyroidism and ophthalmopathy. Whole-study results and caveats: Prediction of ophthalmopathy progression came a median 6.5 months pre-onset.

The TCR beta CDR3 regions underwent amplification using RNA transcripts as the source. In the first-round RT-PCR of the TCR CDR3, the HTBI primer set was used. One entry per CDR3 protein results from TCRdb running MiXCR on the multiplex PCR reads. This table holds 360,000 or so distinct CDR3 sequences, around 15% found once. Ophthalmopathy patients had moderate-to-severe active disease, CAS ≥3, NOSPECS ≥4, and disease duration under 3 months. Each diagnosis drew on symptoms, thyroxine, TRAb, thyroid ultrasound and orbital computed tomography findings. PBMCs were obtained from 9 to 10 ml fresh peripheral blood. CDR1 is KGHSH, CDR2 LQKENI, per germline. This CDR3 has 14 residues. Trimming shortened V by 0 bases and J by 3 bases, and 9 bases separated the two germline ends. This clonotype was counted many times. Its target is unknown.

The chain joins TRBV18 to TRBJ2-7; tentative D call: TRBD2 (5 bases). The origin of this receptor is a woman in her fifties or sixties with Graves' ophthalmopathy. Input material: blood. The CDR3, as DNA: TGTGCCAGCTCACCACCGGCCGGGAACTACGAGCAGTACTTC. Encoded protein: CASSPPAGNYEQYF. Looking up the rest from reference TRBV18 and TRBJ2-7 gives the full variable domain: NAGVMQNPRHLVRRRGQEARLRCSPMKGHSHVYWYRQLPEEGLKFMVYLQKENIIDESGMPKERFSAEFPKEGPSILRIQQVVRGDSAAYFCASSPPAGNYEQYFGPGTRLTVT.